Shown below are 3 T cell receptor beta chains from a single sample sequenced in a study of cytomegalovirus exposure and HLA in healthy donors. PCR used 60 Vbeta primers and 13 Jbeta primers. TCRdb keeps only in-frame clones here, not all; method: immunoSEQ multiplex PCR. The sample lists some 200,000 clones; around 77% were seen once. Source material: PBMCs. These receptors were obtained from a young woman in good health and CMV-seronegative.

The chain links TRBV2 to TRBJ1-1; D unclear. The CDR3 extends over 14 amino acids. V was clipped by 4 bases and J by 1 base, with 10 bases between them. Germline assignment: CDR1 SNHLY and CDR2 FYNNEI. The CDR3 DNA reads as TGTGCCAGCAGTGTTGTCAGTTGGAACACTGAAGCTTTCTTT. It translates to CASSVVSWNTEAFF.

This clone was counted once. The CDR3 loop reads CASSQQGEFGYEQYF. CDR3 DNA: TGCGCCAGCAGCCAACAAGGGGAATTCGGCTACGAGCAGTACTTC. The chain couples TRBV4-1 to TRBJ2-7, with D perhaps matching TRBD1 (5 bases). V was shortened by 2 bases and J by 3 bases, with 14 bases between the two germline ends. Germline values: CDR1 MGHRA, CDR2 YSYEKL. This CDR3 spans 15 amino acids.

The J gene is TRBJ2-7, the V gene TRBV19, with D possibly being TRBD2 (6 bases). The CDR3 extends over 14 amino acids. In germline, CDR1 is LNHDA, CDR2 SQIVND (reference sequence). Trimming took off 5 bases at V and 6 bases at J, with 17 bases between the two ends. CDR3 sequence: CASSSGLPGGEQYF. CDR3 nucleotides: TGTGCCAGTAGTTCGGGACTCCCGGGTGGCGAGCAGTACTTC.